Below, one T cell receptor (beta chain) is given with its context. This entry is derived from a study of control samples from healthy donors and cancer patients. V lost 5 bases, J lost 4 bases, and 9 bases stayed unmatched. This CDR3 comprises 16 residues. Germline-derived CDR1 and CDR2 are KGHSH and LQKENI. Assay: immunoSEQ multiplex PCR; the TCRdb copy retains only in-frame clones and omits some. Of approximately 86,000 clones in the sample, over 75% were seen once. Sample: blood. V gene TRBV18 combines with J gene TRBJ2-3, with 10 bases matching TRBD1. This sequence was found in a woman aged 35 to 49 in good health. CDR3 protein: CASSARPGQGPDTQYF. For the CDR3, the DNA is TGTGCCAGCTCAGCACGGCCGGGACAGGGGCCAGATACGCAGTATTTT. Looking up the rest from reference TRBV18 and TRBJ2-3 gives the full variable domain: NAGVMQNPRHLVRRRGQEARLRCSPMKGHSHVYWYRQLPEEGLKFMVYLQKENIIDESGMPKERFSAEFPKEGPSILRIQQVVRGDSAAYFCASSARPGQGPDTQYFGPGTRLTVL.